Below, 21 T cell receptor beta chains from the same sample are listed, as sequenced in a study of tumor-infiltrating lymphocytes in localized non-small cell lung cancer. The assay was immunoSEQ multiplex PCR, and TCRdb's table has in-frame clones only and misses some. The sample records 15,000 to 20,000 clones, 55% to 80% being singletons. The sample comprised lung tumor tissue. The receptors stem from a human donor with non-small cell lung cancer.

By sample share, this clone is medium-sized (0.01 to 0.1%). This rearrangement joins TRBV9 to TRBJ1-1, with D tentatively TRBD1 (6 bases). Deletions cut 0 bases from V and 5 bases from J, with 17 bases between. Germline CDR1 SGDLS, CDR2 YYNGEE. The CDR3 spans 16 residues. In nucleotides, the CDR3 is TGTGCCAGCAGCGTAGGGGCAGTGGGGGCGGGGACTGAAGCTTTCTTT. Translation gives CASSVGAVGAGTEAFF.

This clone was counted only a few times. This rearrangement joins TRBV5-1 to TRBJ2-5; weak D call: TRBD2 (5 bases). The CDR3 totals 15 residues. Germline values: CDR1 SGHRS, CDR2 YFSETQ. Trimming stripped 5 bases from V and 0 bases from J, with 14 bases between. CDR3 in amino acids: CASSLWGSDQETQYF. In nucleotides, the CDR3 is TGCGCCAGCAGTCTGTGGGGTAGCGACCAAGAGACCCAGTACTTC.

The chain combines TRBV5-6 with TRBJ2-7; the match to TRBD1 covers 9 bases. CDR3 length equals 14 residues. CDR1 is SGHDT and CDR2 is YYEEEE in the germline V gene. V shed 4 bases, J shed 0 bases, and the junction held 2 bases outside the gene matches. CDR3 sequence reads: CASSQTGGSYEQYF. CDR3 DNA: TGTGCCAGCAGCCAGACAGGGGGCTCCTACGAGCAGTACTTC.

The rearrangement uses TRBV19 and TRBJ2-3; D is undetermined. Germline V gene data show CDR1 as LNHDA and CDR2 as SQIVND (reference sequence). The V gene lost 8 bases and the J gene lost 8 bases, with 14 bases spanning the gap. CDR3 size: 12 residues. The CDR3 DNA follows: TGTGCCAGTGGAAGGACCCCGGGTACGCAGTATTTT. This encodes CASGRTPGTQYF.

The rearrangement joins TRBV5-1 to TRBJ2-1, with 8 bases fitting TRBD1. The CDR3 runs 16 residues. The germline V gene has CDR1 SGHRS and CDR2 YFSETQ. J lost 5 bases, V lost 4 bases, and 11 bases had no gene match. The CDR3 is CASSGEDRVTHNEQFF. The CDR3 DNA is TGCGCCAGCAGCGGGGAGGACAGGGTTACGCACAATGAGCAGTTCTTC. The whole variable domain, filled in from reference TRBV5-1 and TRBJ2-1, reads KAGVTQTPRYLIKTRGQQVTLSCSPISGHRSVSWYQQTPGQGLQFLFEYFSETQRNKGNFPGRFSGRQFSNSRSEMNVSTLELGDSALYLCASSGEDRVTHNEQFFGPGTRLTVL.

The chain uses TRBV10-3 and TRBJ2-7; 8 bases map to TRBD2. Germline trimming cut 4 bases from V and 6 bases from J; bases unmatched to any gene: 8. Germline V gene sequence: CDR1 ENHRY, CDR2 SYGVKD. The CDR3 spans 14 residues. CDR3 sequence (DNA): TGTGCCATCAGTGGTGACGGGAGGGCCCTCGAGCAGTACTTC. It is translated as CAISGDGRALEQYF.

The CDR3 sequence: CASSDGRATGELFF. Written as DNA, the CDR3 is TGTGCCAGCAGTGACGGGAGGGCCACCGGGGAGCTGTTTTTT. This chain connects TRBV6-4 to TRBJ2-2, with 7 bases lining up with TRBD2. Germline V gene lookup returns CDR1 MRHNA and CDR2 SNTAGT. The CDR3 is 14 residues long. Unmatched junction bases numbered 1, after V lost 2 bases and J lost 4 bases.

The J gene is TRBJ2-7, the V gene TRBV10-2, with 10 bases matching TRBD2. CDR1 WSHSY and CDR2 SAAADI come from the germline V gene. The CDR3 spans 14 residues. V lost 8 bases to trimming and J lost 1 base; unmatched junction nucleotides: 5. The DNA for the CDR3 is TGCGCCAGCTCTCAGCGGGAGGGTTCCTACGAGCAGTACTTC. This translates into CASSQREGSYEQYF.

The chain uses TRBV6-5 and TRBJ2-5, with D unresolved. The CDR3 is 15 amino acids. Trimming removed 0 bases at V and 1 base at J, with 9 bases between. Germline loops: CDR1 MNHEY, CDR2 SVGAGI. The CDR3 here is CASSYSKGSQETQYF. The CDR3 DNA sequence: TGTGCCAGCAGTTACTCGAAAGGATCCCAAGAGACCCAGTACTTC.

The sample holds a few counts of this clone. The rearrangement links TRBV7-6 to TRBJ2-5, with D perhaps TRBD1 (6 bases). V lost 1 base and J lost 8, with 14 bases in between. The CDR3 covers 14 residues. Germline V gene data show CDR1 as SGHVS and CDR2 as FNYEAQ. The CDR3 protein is CASSLVEGDGTQYF. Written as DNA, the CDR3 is TGTGCCAGCAGCTTAGTAGAGGGGGACGGAACCCAGTACTTC. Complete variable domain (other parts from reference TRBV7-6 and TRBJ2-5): GAGVSQSPRYKVTKRGQDVALRCDPISGHVSLYWYRQALGQGPEFLTYFNYEAQQDKSGLPNDRFSAERPEGSISTLTIQRTEQRDSAMYRCASSLVEGDGTQYFGPGTRLLVL.

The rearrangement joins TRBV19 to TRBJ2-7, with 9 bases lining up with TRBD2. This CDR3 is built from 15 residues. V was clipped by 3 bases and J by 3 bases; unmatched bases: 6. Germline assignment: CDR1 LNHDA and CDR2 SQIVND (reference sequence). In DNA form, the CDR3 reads TGTGCCAGTAGTATCGCAGCGGGAGGACACTACGAGCAGTACTTC. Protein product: CASSIAAGGHYEQYF.

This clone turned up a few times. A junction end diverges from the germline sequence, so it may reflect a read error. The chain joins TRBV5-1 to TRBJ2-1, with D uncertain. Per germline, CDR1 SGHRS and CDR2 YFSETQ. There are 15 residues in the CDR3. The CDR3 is CASSLEPTSDNEQFF. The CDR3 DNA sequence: TGCGCCAGCAGCTTGGAACCCACCTCCGACAATGAGCAGTTCTTC.

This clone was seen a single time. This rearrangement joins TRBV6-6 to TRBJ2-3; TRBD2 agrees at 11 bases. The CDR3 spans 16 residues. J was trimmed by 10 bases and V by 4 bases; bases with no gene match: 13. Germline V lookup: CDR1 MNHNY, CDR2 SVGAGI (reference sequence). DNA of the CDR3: TGTGCCAGCAGTTCGAAACTAGCGGGGGCCCTGGGGTCGCAGTATTTT. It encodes CASSSKLAGALGSQYF.

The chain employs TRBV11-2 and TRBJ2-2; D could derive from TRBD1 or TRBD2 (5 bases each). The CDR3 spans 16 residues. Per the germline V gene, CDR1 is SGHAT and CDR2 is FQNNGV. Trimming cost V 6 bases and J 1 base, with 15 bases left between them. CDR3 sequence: CASRPRGQGNTGELFF. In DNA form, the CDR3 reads TGTGCCAGCAGGCCCCGGGGCCAAGGGAACACCGGGGAGCTGTTTTTT.

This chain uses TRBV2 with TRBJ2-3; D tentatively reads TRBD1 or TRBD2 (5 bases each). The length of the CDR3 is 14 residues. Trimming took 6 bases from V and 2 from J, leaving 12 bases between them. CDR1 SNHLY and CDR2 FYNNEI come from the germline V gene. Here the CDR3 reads CASRQDSVTDTQYF. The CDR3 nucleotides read TGTGCCAGCAGACAGGACTCAGTCACAGATACGCAGTATTTT. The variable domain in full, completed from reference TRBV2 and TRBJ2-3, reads EPEVTQTPSHQVTQMGQEVILRCVPISNHLYFYWYRQILGQKVEFLVSFYNNEISEKSEIFDDQFSVERPDGSNFTLKIRSTKLEDSAMYFCASRQDSVTDTQYFGPGTRLTVL.

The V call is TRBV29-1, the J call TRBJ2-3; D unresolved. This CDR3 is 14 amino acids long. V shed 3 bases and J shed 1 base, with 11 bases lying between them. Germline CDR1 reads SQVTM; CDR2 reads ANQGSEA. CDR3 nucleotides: TGCAGCGTTGAGGTAGAAATCGGCACAGATACGCAGTATTTT. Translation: CSVEVEIGTDTQYF.

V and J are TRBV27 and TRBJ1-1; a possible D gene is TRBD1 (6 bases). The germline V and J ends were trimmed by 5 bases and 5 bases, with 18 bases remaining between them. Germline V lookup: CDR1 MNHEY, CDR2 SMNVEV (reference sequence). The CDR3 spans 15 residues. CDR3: CASSLRDTGRTEAFF. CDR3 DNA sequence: TGTGCCAGCAGTCTCCGGGACACGGGTAGGACTGAAGCTTTCTTT.

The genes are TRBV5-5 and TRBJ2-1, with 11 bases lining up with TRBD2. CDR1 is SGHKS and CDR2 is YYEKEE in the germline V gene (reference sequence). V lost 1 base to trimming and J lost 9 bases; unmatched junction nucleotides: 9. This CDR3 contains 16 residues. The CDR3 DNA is TGTGCCAGCAGCTTGAGGGTACTAGCGGGAGAGGGTGAGCAGTTCTTC. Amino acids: CASSLRVLAGEGEQFF.

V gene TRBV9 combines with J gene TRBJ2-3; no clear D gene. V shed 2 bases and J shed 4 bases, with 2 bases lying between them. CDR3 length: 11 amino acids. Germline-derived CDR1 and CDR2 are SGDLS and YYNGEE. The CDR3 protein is CASSVADTQYF. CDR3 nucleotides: TGTGCCAGCAGCGTTGCAGATACGCAGTATTTT.

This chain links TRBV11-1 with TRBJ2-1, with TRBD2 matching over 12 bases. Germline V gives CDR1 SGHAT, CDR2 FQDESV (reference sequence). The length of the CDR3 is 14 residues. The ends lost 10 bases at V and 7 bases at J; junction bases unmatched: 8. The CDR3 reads CATGVTSGSNEQFF. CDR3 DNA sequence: TGTGCCACAGGAGTGACTAGCGGGAGTAATGAGCAGTTCTTC.

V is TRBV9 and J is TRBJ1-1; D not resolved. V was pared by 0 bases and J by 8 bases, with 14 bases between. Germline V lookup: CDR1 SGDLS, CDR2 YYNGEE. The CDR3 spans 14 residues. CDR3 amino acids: CASSVGSGVMEAFF. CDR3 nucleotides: TGTGCCAGCAGCGTAGGGTCCGGGGTGATGGAAGCTTTCTTT.